This T cell receptor (beta chain) was sequenced during a study of T cells expressing NK-cell markers. From its re-call of the 5' RACE reads, TCRdb lists each CDR3 protein once, without DNA. The sample's table shows 400,000 to 550,000 distinct CDR3 sequences. The CDR3 runs 19 residues. Germline V gene lookup returns CDR1 LGHDT and CDR2 YNNKEL (reference sequence). This clonotype was sampled from a woman aged 18 to 75 in good health. V is TRBV3-1 and J is TRBJ2-6; TCRdb reports TRBD2, a call that lacks DNA to check it against. Source material: blood T cells: a sorted CD56 or NKG2C T cell subset, CD4+ or CD8+ T cells, or bulk PBMC T cells (not recorded which). The chain's CDR3 is CASSQRLRDSRAGANVLTF.